What follows are 30 T cell receptor beta chains derived from one specimen sequenced in a study of blood T cell repertoires in COVID-19. Method: immunoSEQ multiplex PCR; TCRdb's copy keeps in-frame clones and lacks some. The table has more than 300,000 clones, roughly nine tenths seen once. Sequenced: peripheral blood. The receptors come from a man aged 18 to 29 who had recovered from COVID-19.

This clone was found once. The CDR3 coding sequence is TGTGCCAGCAGTTACTCGGCGACAGGGTGGGAAAAACTGTTTTTT. It specifies CASSYSATGWEKLFF. The chain uses TRBV6-5 and TRBJ1-4, with 7 bases fitting TRBD1. Germline V gene data show CDR1 as MNHEY and CDR2 as SVGAGI. The J segment lost 8 bases and the V segment lost 0 bases, leaving 6 bases of the junction unmatched. CDR3 size: 15 residues.

The rearrangement links TRBV5-1 to TRBJ2-7; the match to TRBD1 covers 10 bases. Trimming removed 2 bases from V and 5 bases from J; junction bases left unmatched: 7. This CDR3 is built from 15 residues. The germline V gene has CDR1 SGHRS and CDR2 YFSETQ. For the CDR3, the DNA is TGCGCCAGCAGCTTCTCCGGGACAGGGGTCCACGAGCAGTACTTC. Translating it yields CASSFSGTGVHEQYF.

This clone has only a few counts. This chain links TRBV19 with TRBJ1-2; TRBD1 matches 7 bases. The CDR3 totals 12 residues. Germline-derived CDR1 and CDR2 are LNHDA and SQIVND (reference sequence). The junction had 5 bases not matched to a gene; V was cut back by 5 bases and J by 8 bases. The CDR3 DNA sequence: TGTGCCAGTAGTGCGACAGGGAACGGCTACACCTTC. Translating gives CASSATGNGYTF.

The chain joins TRBV27 to TRBJ1-1; 8 nucleotides align to TRBD1. Germline loops: CDR1 MNHEY, CDR2 SMNVEV (reference sequence). V lost 5 bases and J lost 11; bases outside the gene matches: 10. The CDR3 consists of 13 residues. The chain's CDR3 is CASSQATGGEAFF. In nucleotides, the CDR3 is TGTGCCAGCAGTCAAGCTACAGGGGGGGAGGCTTTCTTT.

J is TRBJ1-2 and V is TRBV19; D may be TRBD1 (5 bases). The germline CDR1 and CDR2 sequences are LNHDA and SQIVND (reference sequence). This CDR3 contains 14 residues. Between the trimmed V and J ends, which lost 0 bases and 8 bases, there was a span of 13 bases. The CDR3 nucleotides read TGTGCCAGTAGTATAGATGGGCGGGGGAGCGGCTACACCTTC. Translating gives CASSIDGRGSGYTF. The entire variable domain, with the rest obtained from reference TRBV19 and TRBJ1-2, is as follows: DGGITQSPKYLFRKEGQNVTLSCEQNLNHDAMYWYRQDPGQGLRLIYYSQIVNDFQKGDIAEGYSVSREKKESFPLTVTSAQKNPTAFYLCASSIDGRGSGYTFGSGTRLTVV.

This chain uses TRBV7-9 with TRBJ2-7, with a weak D call TRBD1 (6 bases). The CDR3 is 14 amino acids. CDR1 and CDR2 from the germline V gene are SEHNR and FQNEAQ (reference sequence). The V end lost 5 bases, the J end lost 2 bases, and 13 bases lay between the germline ends. The CDR3 spells CASSVQGSPYEQYF. The CDR3 nucleotides are TGTGCCAGCAGCGTACAGGGTAGTCCCTACGAGCAGTACTTC.

This clone was counted a single time. This chain uses TRBV6-1 with TRBJ1-2; no firm D call. Trimming pared 0 bases from V and 4 bases from J, leaving 12 bases between. The CDR3 totals 15 residues. Germline CDR1 reads MNHNS; CDR2 reads SASEGT. This CDR3 is CASSEAGLPGYGYTF. The CDR3 region has the DNA TGTGCCAGCAGTGAAGCGGGCCTCCCCGGCTATGGCTACACCTTC.

This chain links TRBV18 with TRBJ2-7, with 14 bases matching TRBD2. There are 16 residues in the CDR3. Germline V gene sequence: CDR1 KGHSH, CDR2 LQKENI. V trimming: 8 bases; J trimming: 0 bases; junction bases outside the gene matches: 6. This chain's CDR3 is CASQGLAGGSSYEQYF. The CDR3, as DNA: TGTGCCAGCCAAGGACTAGCGGGAGGCAGCTCCTACGAGCAGTACTTC.

The chain is built from TRBV7-3 and TRBJ2-3; no clear D gene. The length of the CDR3 is 14 residues. Per the germline V gene, CDR1 is SGHTA and CDR2 is FQGTGA. V gave up 5 bases and J gave up 2 bases, with 11 bases separating them. CDR3 region: CASSPAANTDTQYF. The CDR3 DNA follows: TGTGCCAGCAGCCCCGCGGCAAACACAGATACGCAGTATTTT.

The chain links TRBV2 to TRBJ1-1; D remains ambiguous. Trimming left V 7 bases short and J 9 bases short, with 24 bases between. Germline assignment: CDR1 SNHLY and CDR2 FYNNEI. This CDR3 is 15 amino acids long. CDR3 amino acids: CASKGSAGMGGQAFF. The CDR3 nucleotides read TGTGCCAGCAAGGGAAGTGCCGGGATGGGTGGTCAAGCTTTCTTT.

The V and J genes are TRBV3-1 (or the pseudogene TRBV3-2) and TRBJ2-1; D perhaps matches TRBD2 (5 bases). The germline gives CDR1 LGHDT, CDR2 YNNKEL (reference sequence). V shed 0 bases and J shed 8 bases, with 8 bases lying between them. The length of the CDR3 is 13 residues. The CDR3 nucleotides are TGTGCCAGCAGCCAAGATCTAGCTGATGAGCAGTTCTTC. It codes for CASSQDLADEQFF.

The chain employs TRBV19 and TRBJ2-2; TRBD1 matches at 8 bases. The CDR3 length is 15 residues. The germline V gene encodes CDR1 LNHDA and CDR2 SQIVND (reference sequence). With V trimmed by 5 bases and J by 5 bases, 7 bases remained unmatched. The CDR3 bases are TGTGCCAGTAGTGACAGGGGAGGTTTAACCGGGGAGCTGTTTTTT. Its translation: CASSDRGGLTGELFF.

This clone has just one count. The chain recombines TRBV24-1 with TRBJ2-3; D perhaps matches TRBD2 (5 bases). Trimming stripped 7 bases from V and 4 bases from J, with 8 bases between. The CDR3 is 12 residues long. CDR1 and CDR2 from the germline V gene are KGHDR and SFDVKD. Here the CDR3 reads CATRDSSDTQYF. CDR3 DNA: TGTGCCACCAGGGACTCTTCAGATACGCAGTATTTT.

The chain recombines TRBV18 with TRBJ2-2, with 8 bases identical to TRBD1. The germline V gene has CDR1 KGHSH and CDR2 LQKENI. The CDR3 has 17 amino acids. V trimming: 3 bases; J trimming: 6 bases; junction bases outside the gene matches: 12. The CDR3 reads CASSPSGGGPLAGELFF. The DNA of the CDR3 is TGTGCCAGCTCACCTTCAGGGGGCGGACCCCTGGCCGGGGAGCTGTTTTTT.

The gene calls are TRBV25-1 and TRBJ1-5; a possible D gene is TRBD1 (6 bases). The CDR3 contains 13 residues. Germline CDR1 and CDR2: MGHDK and SYGVNS. V was trimmed by 2 bases and J by 7 bases, leaving 9 bases between them. Here the CDR3 reads CASSETGSQPQHF. The CDR3 DNA is TGTGCCAGCAGTGAAACAGGGAGCCAGCCCCAGCATTTT.

The gene calls are TRBV25-1 and TRBJ2-1; 9 bases are a match to TRBD2. The length of the CDR3 is 17 residues. Germline CDR1 MGHDK, CDR2 SYGVNS. Trimming took 4 bases from V and 0 from J; bases not matched to a gene: 7. CDR3 in DNA: TGTGCCAGCAGTGGGAAAGCGGGGGGAAGCTCCTACAATGAGCAGTTCTTC. This codes for CASSGKAGGSSYNEQFF.

The rearrangement links TRBV10-1 to TRBJ1-1, with TRBD1 matching over 7 bases. Germline V gives CDR1 WNHNN, CDR2 SYGVQD (reference sequence). The CDR3 covers 13 residues. Trimming removed 6 bases from V and 1 base from J; junction bases left unmatched: 2. The CDR3 DNA follows: TGCGCCAGCAGCCGGGACAGGAACACTGAAGCTTTCTTT. Encoded protein: CASSRDRNTEAFF.

This clone has a single count. V usage is TRBV27 and J usage is TRBJ2-5; the match to TRBD2 covers 13 bases. V shed 0 bases and J 1 base; nucleotides not matched to a gene: 2. From germline, CDR1 is MNHEY and CDR2 SMNVEV (reference sequence). The CDR3 runs to 17 residues. The CDR3 bases are TGTGCCAGCAGTTTATCCAGACTAGCGGGGGGCCAAGAGACCCAGTACTTC. Its protein is CASSLSRLAGGQETQYF.

The gene calls are TRBV6-1 and TRBJ1-1; 7 bases are a match to TRBD1. This CDR3 has 14 amino acids. Germline trimming cut 5 bases from V and 11 bases from J; bases unmatched to any gene: 14. Looked up from germline, CDR1 is MNHNS and CDR2 is SASEGT. The CDR3: CASSQGQIQDKAFF. The CDR3 coding sequence is TGTGCCAGCAGTCAGGGACAGATACAAGATAAGGCTTTCTTT.

This sequence joins TRBV3-1 (or the pseudogene TRBV3-2) and TRBJ2-3; possibly TRBD1 for D (6 bases). The CDR3 contains 15 residues. The V end lost 1 base, the J end lost 3 bases, and 11 bases lay between the germline ends. Looked up from germline, CDR1 is LGHDT and CDR2 is YNNKEL (reference sequence). The CDR3 bases are TGTGCCAGCAGCCAAGGGACAGTAGGAACAGATACGCAGTATTTT. The encoded protein is CASSQGTVGTDTQYF.

This sequence joins TRBV5-8 and TRBJ1-5; no definite D call. This CDR3 contains 16 residues. V lost 4 bases to trimming and J lost 2 bases, with 16 bases between them. Germline V gene sequence: CDR1 SGHTS, CDR2 YDEGEE. CDR3 sequence (DNA): TGTGCCAGCAGCCACTCCCTCATCGGAGGCAATCAGCCCCAGCATTTT. Translating gives CASSHSLIGGNQPQHF.

The V gene is TRBV6-2 or TRBV6-3, the J gene TRBJ2-1; TRBD2 agrees at 14 bases. Germline values: CDR1 MNHEY, CDR2 SVGEGT. The junction had 5 bases not matched to a gene; V was cut back by 3 bases and J by 7 bases. The CDR3 sequence is 16 residues long. CDR3 DNA: TGTGCCAGCAGTTATTACGGGACTAGCGGGGGAAATGAGCAGTTCTTC. Translation gives CASSYYGTSGGNEQFF.

This clone came up once. The chain employs TRBV5-1 and TRBJ1-1, with D unclear. The CDR3 is 15 residues long. Germline CDR1 and CDR2: SGHRS and YFSETQ. V was clipped by 4 bases and J by 2 bases, with 15 bases between them. CDR3: CASSRTIRENTEAFF. In DNA, the CDR3 is TGCGCCAGCAGCCGAACTATCCGGGAAAACACTGAAGCTTTCTTT.

This rearrangement joins TRBV29-1 to TRBJ2-1, with TRBD2 matching 7 bases. J was trimmed by 7 bases and V by 1 base; bases with no gene match: 13. The CDR3 covers 16 residues. Germline CDR1 is SQVTM and CDR2 is ANQGSEA. DNA for the CDR3: TGCAGCGTTGAAGCTACCGTTGGACTAGTGAAGAATGAGCAGTTCTTC. It yields the protein CSVEATVGLVKNEQFF.

This sequence joins TRBV19 and TRBJ1-5; TRBD1 agrees at 9 bases. CDR1 is LNHDA, CDR2 SQIVND, per germline (reference sequence). V was clipped by 5 bases and J by 4 bases; unmatched bases: 15. The CDR3 covers 18 residues. The CDR3 nucleotides read TGTGCCAGTAGTCTTCTCCTGACAACAGGGGGCATGAATCAGCCCCAGCATTTT. Its protein product is CASSLLLTTGGMNQPQHF.

In DNA, the CDR3 is TGTGCCAGTAGTATAGAAGGAACTAGCGCAAAAGAGACCCAGTACTTC. It translates to CASSIEGTSAKETQYF. The V and J genes are TRBV19 and TRBJ2-5; 7 bases agree with TRBD2. Germline V gene data show CDR1 as LNHDA and CDR2 as SQIVND (reference sequence). The CDR3 extends over 16 amino acids. Losses at the gene ends were 0 bases for V and 3 bases for J; bases not matched to a gene: 7.

This clone was seen just once. The CDR3 loop reads CSVEDGQGTYEQYF. The CDR3 DNA is TGCAGCGTTGAAGACGGACAGGGGACCTACGAGCAGTACTTC. The chain recombines TRBV29-1 with TRBJ2-7; 9 nucleotides line up with TRBD1. The CDR3 consists of 14 residues. Germline V gives CDR1 SQVTM, CDR2 ANQGSEA. J lost 2 bases, V lost 0 bases, and 2 bases had no gene match.

J is TRBJ1-3 and V is TRBV6-5; 8 nucleotides match TRBD1. This CDR3 region has 14 residues. Unmatched junction bases numbered 6, after V lost 11 bases and J lost 0 bases. CDR1 is MNHEY and CDR2 is SVGAGI in the germline V gene. For the CDR3, the DNA is TGTGCCGGATTCACAGGGGGCTCTGGAAACACCATATATTTT. Protein product: CAGFTGGSGNTIYF.

V is TRBV4-1 and J is TRBJ1-1, with TRBD1 as a possible D gene (5 bases). Germline V gives CDR1 MGHRA, CDR2 YSYEKL. The germline V and J ends were trimmed by 1 base and 2 bases, with 11 bases remaining between them. The CDR3 contains 15 residues. CDR3 in amino acids: CASSQVERGNTEAFF. CDR3 nucleotides: TGCGCCAGCAGCCAAGTAGAAAGGGGTAACACTGAAGCTTTCTTT.

The chain has TRBV2 and TRBJ1-2; a weak D match, TRBD1 (5 bases). The CDR3 sequence is 14 residues long. Germline CDR1 and CDR2: SNHLY and FYNNEI. V lost 0 bases and J lost 4, with 9 bases in between. The DNA of the CDR3 is TGTGCCAGCAGTGAAGCAGGGGCGAGCTATGGCTACACCTTC. It codes for CASSEAGASYGYTF.